This T cell receptor beta chain was identified during a study of blood T cells in healthy people across ages. Combining a sample-barcoded 5' primer with a J-beta primer mix, a second PCR ran for roughly 7 to 12 cycles. Each CDR3 protein is one row after TCRdb ran MiXCR on the 5' RACE reads. The data contain about 900,000 distinct CDR3 sequences, about 48% of them seen just once; the ten biggest clones take up under 15%. This CDR3 comprises 13 residues. Germline loops: CDR1 DFQATT, CDR2 SNEGSKA (reference sequence). Sequencing input: blood. This chain uses TRBV20-1 with TRBJ2-7, with D possibly being TRBD2 (5 bases). The DNA matches TRBJ2-5 better at its end, which makes the J call doubtful. This TCR came from a man aged 30 to 45 in good health. CDR3 bases: TGCAGTGCTAACGGGGAGTTAGAAGAGACCCAGTACTTC. Protein sequence: CSANGELEETQYF.